The 31 T cell receptor beta chains given below trace back to one sample, sequenced in a study of T cells in Graves' hyperthyroidism and ophthalmopathy. The CDR3 regions of TCR beta were amplified from RNA transcripts. First-round RT-PCR of the TCR CDR3 relied on the HTBI primer set. TCRdb recomputed calls from the multiplex PCR reads with MiXCR, one row per CDR3 protein. The sample contains hundreds of thousands of distinct CDR3 sequences, about an eighth of which appear only once. Sequenced input: blood. These receptors all stem from a middle-aged man with Graves' ophthalmopathy.

The sample holds one count of this clonotype. V usage is TRBV9 and J usage is TRBJ2-7; 8 bases match TRBD2. Looked up from germline, CDR1 is SGDLS and CDR2 is YYNGEE. J lost 0 bases, V lost 4 bases, and 6 bases had no gene match. CDR3 length equals 15 residues. The DNA for the CDR3 is TGTGCCAGCAGCCTGTTCACTAGCGGCTCCTACGAGCAGTACTTC. The encoded protein is CASSLFTSGSYEQYF.

The table lists this clonotype with a few counts. This chain links TRBV5-1 with TRBJ1-3; no definite D call. The ends were cut back, 4 bases at V and 4 bases at J, with 21 bases in the middle. The CDR3 covers 17 residues. Germline V gene data show CDR1 as SGHRS and CDR2 as YFSETQ. CDR3 protein: CASSPQAGPRSGNTIYF. The CDR3 region has the DNA TGCGCCAGCAGCCCCCAGGCGGGTCCCAGGTCCGGAAACACCATATATTTT. The variable domain in full, with the rest retrieved from reference TRBV5-1 and TRBJ1-3, is KAGVTQTPRYLIKTRGQQVTLSCSPISGHRSVSWYQQTPGQGLQFLFEYFSETQRNKGNFPGRFSGRQFSNSRSEMNVSTLELGDSALYLCASSPQAGPRSGNTIYFGEGSWLTVV.

This clonotype showed up many times. This chain connects TRBV28 to TRBJ2-1; tentative D call: TRBD1 (5 bases). V was shortened by 2 bases and J by 3 bases, with 11 bases between the two germline ends. Germline V gives CDR1 MDHEN, CDR2 SYDVKM. CDR3 length: 15 amino acids. CDR3 nucleotide sequence: TGTGCCAGCAGTTTACGGGCAGGGCGCTACAATGAGCAGTTCTTC. Amino acids: CASSLRAGRYNEQFF.

This rearrangement joins TRBV12-5 to TRBJ2-3; D not resolved. V lost 4 bases to trimming and J lost 11 bases, with 10 bases between them. The CDR3 is made up of 11 amino acids. The germline CDR1 and CDR2 sequences are LGHNT and FRNRAP. The CDR3 reads CASGSGIWQYF. The CDR3 DNA sequence: TGTGCTAGTGGTTCTGGGATATGGCAGTATTTT.

This clonotype was observed many times. The CDR3 spells CASSLAIGGKSGYTF. DNA for the CDR3: TGCGCCAGCAGCTTGGCCATAGGCGGAAAGAGTGGCTACACCTTC. This chain joins TRBV5-1 and TRBJ1-2; no firm D call. Germline V gene data show CDR1 as SGHRS and CDR2 as YFSETQ. V was clipped by 0 bases and J by 7 bases, with 16 bases between them. CDR3 length: 15 residues.

This clonotype was picked up many times. This chain joins TRBV28 and TRBJ1-2; D remains unclear. Germline V gene lookup returns CDR1 MDHEN and CDR2 SYDVKM. This CDR3 spans 12 amino acids. V lost 3 bases to trimming and J lost 6 bases, with 8 bases between them. In DNA form, the CDR3 reads TGTGCCAGCAGTTTTGCCTCGGATGGCTACACCTTC. It codes for CASSFASDGYTF.

This clonotype was seen many times. The genes are TRBV28 and TRBJ2-6; D perhaps matches TRBD1 (5 bases). Germline values: CDR1 MDHEN, CDR2 SYDVKM. Trimming took off 6 bases at V and 4 bases at J, with 16 bases between the two ends. The CDR3 runs to 16 residues. The chain's CDR3 is CASSPTPGSGANVLTF. DNA of the CDR3: TGTGCCAGCAGCCCAACCCCAGGGTCCGGGGCCAACGTCCTGACTTTC. The complete variable domain, with remaining parts taken from reference TRBV28 and TRBJ2-6, reads DVKVTQSSRYLVKRTGEKVFLECVQDMDHENMFWYRQDPGLGLRLIYFSYDVKMKEKGDIPEGYSVSREKKERFSLILESASTNQTSMYLCASSPTPGSGANVLTFGAGSRLTVL.

This clonotype appeared many times. The chain has TRBV10-2 and TRBJ2-7; the match to TRBD2 covers 9 bases. V was clipped by 0 bases and J by 0 bases; unmatched bases: 3. From germline, CDR1 is WSHSY and CDR2 SAAADI. The CDR3 contains 16 residues. CDR3 DNA: TGCGCCAGCAGTGAGTCCCCTAGCGGGATCTCCTACGAGCAGTACTTC. This codes for CASSESPSGISYEQYF.

At least ten counts were recorded for this clonotype. The chain joins TRBV6-1 to TRBJ2-7; perhaps TRBD2 as D (8 bases). This CDR3 is built from 16 residues. Trimming took 5 bases from V and 6 from J, leaving 23 bases between them. From germline, CDR1 is MNHNS and CDR2 SASEGT. Written as DNA, the CDR3 is TGTGCCAGCAGTCCTCGAAGGACAGGCGCGGGGGGCGAGCAGTACTTC. It specifies CASSPRRTGAGGEQYF.

This clonotype has just a few counts. V is TRBV11-3 and J is TRBJ2-1; 8 nucleotides agree with TRBD2. Germline V gene sequence: CDR1 SGHNT, CDR2 YENEEA. V lost 3 bases to trimming and J lost 3 bases; unmatched junction nucleotides: 1. The CDR3 loop spans 14 amino acids. The chain's CDR3 is CASSFAGGYNEQFF. The CDR3 DNA is TGTGCCAGCAGCTTTGCGGGAGGCTACAATGAGCAGTTCTTC. Variable domain in full (rest from reference TRBV11-3 and TRBJ2-1): EAGVVQSPRYKIIEKKQPVAFWCNPISGHNTLYWYLQNLGQGPELLIRYENEEAVDDSQLPKDRFSAERLKGVDSTLKIQPAELGDSAVYLCASSFAGGYNEQFFGPGTRLTVL.

The table lists this clonotype with a few counts. One junction end does not reproduce the germline sequence, and a read error may be involved. In nucleotides, the CDR3 is TGTGCTAGCAGCCGGACCCCCGCTAGCTCCAGCTCCTACAATGAGCAGTTCTTC. The encoded protein is CASSRTPASSSSYNEQFF. V is TRBV7-7 and J is TRBJ2-1; D might be TRBD2 (5 bases). This CDR3 comprises 18 residues. The V gene's germline CDR1 is SSHAT and CDR2 FNYEAQ (reference sequence).

A few counts support this clonotype. The CDR3 DNA is TGTGCCAGCACCACGGCCCCAATCAATGAGCAGTTCTTC. Its protein is CASTTAPINEQFF. This sequence joins TRBV2 and TRBJ2-1; D call uncertain. Per germline, CDR1 SNHLY and CDR2 FYNNEI. The CDR3 is made up of 13 amino acids. V was cut by 7 bases and J by 6 bases, with 13 bases left in between.

This clonotype was seen at least ten times. J is TRBJ1-1 and V is TRBV29-1; D ambiguous. Germline CDR1 and CDR2: SQVTM and ANQGSEA. The CDR3 spans 12 residues. Trimming pared 5 bases from V and 1 base from J, leaving 8 bases between. CDR3 sequence reads: CSVCLPNTEAFF. Written as DNA, the CDR3 is TGCAGCGTTTGTTTACCGAACACTGAAGCTTTCTTT. Supplemented by reference TRBV29-1 and TRBJ1-1, the full variable domain reads SAVISQKPSRDICQRGTSLTIQCQVDSQVTMMFWYRQQPGQSLTLIATANQGSEATYESGFVIDKFPISRPNLTFSTLTVSNMSPEDSSIYLCSVCLPNTEAFFGQGTRLTVV.

This clonotype was seen many times. This chain joins TRBV5-1 and TRBJ1-5; possible D gene TRBD1, 6 bases. The CDR3 is made up of 17 amino acids. The V end lost 4 bases, the J end lost 3 bases, and 20 bases lay between the germline ends. Per germline, CDR1 SGHRS and CDR2 YFSETQ. CDR3 sequence (DNA): TGCGCCAGCAGCCCGGTCCCCCAGGGGATTGACAATCAGCCCCAGCATTTT. This codes for CASSPVPQGIDNQPQHF.

This clonotype was detected ten times or more. This sequence joins TRBV28 and TRBJ2-7, with D perhaps given as TRBD1 or TRBD2 (5 bases each). Germline V lookup: CDR1 MDHEN, CDR2 SYDVKM. V was trimmed by 6 bases and J by 4 bases, leaving 16 bases between them. The CDR3 runs 14 residues. The CDR3 loop is CASSPEGPPYEQYF. The CDR3 region has the DNA TGTGCCAGCAGCCCAGAGGGACCGCCATACGAGCAGTACTTC.

There are many counts of this clonotype. The chain recombines TRBV20-1 with TRBJ2-3; 8 nucleotides agree with TRBD2. The V gene's germline CDR1 is DFQATT and CDR2 SNEGSKA (reference sequence). The J segment lost 2 bases and the V segment lost 3 bases, leaving 7 bases of the junction unmatched. This CDR3 has 15 residues. CDR3 protein: CSASSTSGFTDTQYF. Written as DNA, the CDR3 is TGCAGTGCTAGCAGCACTAGCGGATTCACAGATACGCAGTATTTT.

This rearrangement joins TRBV7-9 to TRBJ1-5; D is unclear. This CDR3 has 14 amino acids. Trimming left V 1 base short and J 3 bases short, with 7 bases between. Germline V gene sequence: CDR1 SEHNR, CDR2 FQNEAQ (reference sequence). The CDR3 DNA sequence: TGTGCCAGCAGCTTAGGACAATTCAATCAGCCCCAGCATTTT. Its translation is CASSLGQFNQPQHF. The full variable domain, rest sourced from reference TRBV7-9 and TRBJ1-5, is DTGVSQNPRHKITKRGQNVTFRCDPISEHNRLYWYRQTLGQGPEFLTYFQNEAQLEKSRLLSDRFSAERPKGSFSTLEIQRTEQGDSAMYLCASSLGQFNQPQHFGDGTRLSIL.

This chain connects TRBV24-1 to TRBJ2-1; D is possibly TRBD2 (5 bases). Between the trimmed V and J ends, which lost 6 bases and 7 bases, there was a span of 6 bases. CDR3 length equals 11 residues. The germline gives CDR1 KGHDR, CDR2 SFDVKD. The CDR3 sequence is CATSRGNEQFF. The DNA of the CDR3 is TGTGCCACCAGTCGAGGGAATGAGCAGTTCTTC.

This clonotype was seen ten or more times. The CDR3 reads CSVEDHSSTDTQYF. The DNA for the CDR3 is TGCAGCGTTGAAGATCACTCTAGCACAGATACGCAGTATTTT. This chain uses TRBV29-1 with TRBJ2-3; no clear D. V was shortened by 0 bases and J by 0 bases, with 7 bases between the two germline ends. The CDR3 sequence is 14 residues long. CDR1 SQVTM and CDR2 ANQGSEA come from the germline V gene.

This sequence joins TRBV6-1 and TRBJ1-1; D gene unclear. The CDR3 extends over 12 amino acids. Germline assignment: CDR1 MNHNS and CDR2 SASEGT. V was clipped by 1 base and J by 3 bases, with 3 bases between them. The CDR3 reads CASSEGYTEAFF. In DNA form, the CDR3 reads TGTGCCAGCAGTGAAGGATACACTGAAGCTTTCTTT.

This clonotype was detected only a few times. This chain links TRBV30 with TRBJ2-1; 7 bases fit TRBD2. The V gene end was trimmed by 0 bases and the J gene end by 4 bases; junction bases not matched to a gene: 9. This CDR3 contains 16 residues. Germline V gives CDR1 GTSNPN, CDR2 SVGIG (reference sequence). This CDR3 reads CAWSVGGGTGYNEQFF. CDR3 nucleotide sequence: TGTGCCTGGAGTGTGGGGGGGGGGACTGGTTACAATGAGCAGTTCTTC.

The table lists this clonotype with many counts. V usage is TRBV7-8 and J usage is TRBJ2-7, with D possibly TRBD2 on 5 matching bases. CDR3 length equals 15 residues. Germline V CDR1 and CDR2: SGHVS, FQNEAQ. V was trimmed by 1 base and J by 4 bases, leaving 14 bases between them. The CDR3 DNA sequence: TGTGCCAGCAGCTTAGAAGGAGGTTTGTGGTACGAGCAGTACTTC. As protein: CASSLEGGLWYEQYF.

The V and J genes are TRBV20-1 and TRBJ1-5; TRBD1 matches at 11 bases. This CDR3 is 15 amino acids long. CDR1 is DFQATT and CDR2 is SNEGSKA in the germline V gene (reference sequence). The J segment lost 4 bases and the V segment lost 4 bases, leaving 6 bases of the junction unmatched. Here the CDR3 reads CSANIGTGGNQPQHF. CDR3 nucleotides: TGCAGTGCTAATATCGGGACAGGGGGAAATCAGCCCCAGCATTTT.

The table lists this clonotype with a few counts. This sequence joins TRBV10-3 and TRBJ2-3; a weak D match, TRBD1 (5 bases). CDR1 is ENHRY, CDR2 SYGVKD, per germline. With 4 bases removed from V and 6 bases from J, the gap between germline ends came to 14 bases. The CDR3 has 14 amino acids. CDR3 nucleotide sequence: TGTGCCATCAGTGCAGGGTACGGGTCGGATACGCAGTATTTT. Translation gives CAISAGYGSDTQYF.

This clonotype came up many times. The chain links TRBV6-1 to TRBJ1-2; the D is unclear. V was clipped by 5 bases and J by 4 bases, with 17 bases between them. The CDR3 contains 15 residues. Germline V CDR1 and CDR2: MNHNS, SASEGT. The CDR3 DNA sequence: TGTGCCAGCAGTACCGGGCATTTCTCCCCCTATGGCTACACCTTC. This translates into CASSTGHFSPYGYTF.

Only a few counts were recorded for this clonotype. The chain combines TRBV5-8 with TRBJ2-1; possibly TRBD2 for D (6 bases). Germline loops: CDR1 SGHTS, CDR2 YDEGEE. The V end lost 6 bases, the J end lost 7 bases, and 11 bases lay between the germline ends. The CDR3 runs 12 residues. The CDR3 protein is CASTYGGNEQFF. CDR3 in DNA: TGTGCCAGCACCTATGGGGGGAATGAGCAGTTCTTC. Supplemented by reference TRBV5-8 and TRBJ2-1, the full variable domain reads EAGVTQSPTHLIKTRGQQATLRCSPISGHTSVYWYQQALGLGLQFLLWYDEGEERNRGNFPPRFSGRQFPNYSSELNVNALELEDSALYLCASTYGGNEQFFGPGTRLTVL.

This clonotype was detected a few times. The chain combines TRBV7-3 with TRBJ2-3, with TRBD2 matching 9 bases. This CDR3 has 16 residues. The germline CDR1 and CDR2 sequences are SGHTA and FQGTGA. The trim removed 5 bases at V and 2 bases at J, leaving 8 bases unmatched. This chain's CDR3 is CASSHPRTSDTDTQYF. The CDR3 DNA reads as TGTGCCAGCAGCCACCCGCGGACTAGCGACACAGATACGCAGTATTTT.

This clonotype was counted between two and nine times. The V gene is TRBV20-1, the J gene TRBJ2-3, with D unresolved. The CDR3 is 12 residues long. Germline assignment: CDR1 DFQATT and CDR2 SNEGSKA (reference sequence). V was shortened by 1 base and J by 2 bases, with 4 bases between the two germline ends. The CDR3 spells CSARGNTDTQYF. The CDR3 nucleotides are TGCAGTGCTAGAGGGAACACAGATACGCAGTATTTT.

In the case of this clonotype: A read error may explain this, as a much larger clone is one base away. The V call is TRBV2, the J call TRBJ1-2; D not certain. The V end lost 11 bases, the J end lost 4 bases, and 11 bases lay between the germline ends. The CDR3 loop spans 11 amino acids. Germline V CDR1 and CDR2: SNHLY, FYNNEI. DNA for the CDR3: TGTGCCGGCAACGTCGGCTATGGCTACACCTTC. Translating gives CAGNVGYGYTF.

The sample holds many counts of this clonotype. This chain joins TRBV20-1 and TRBJ1-3; a weak D match, TRBD1 (5 bases). The CDR3 runs 14 residues. Germline V gene sequence: CDR1 DFQATT, CDR2 SNEGSKA (reference sequence). Trimming removed 3 bases at V and 4 bases at J, with 13 bases between. The CDR3 bases are TGCAGTGCTAGCGGCAGGGTGACAGGAAACACCATATATTTT. Encoded protein: CSASGRVTGNTIYF.

The genes are TRBV5-1 and TRBJ2-6; D ambiguous. Trimming cost V 2 bases and J 3 bases, with 6 bases left between them. This CDR3 has 14 amino acids. Per germline, CDR1 SGHRS and CDR2 YFSETQ. The CDR3 spells CASSLNDGANVLTF. CDR3 DNA: TGCGCCAGCAGCTTAAATGATGGGGCCAACGTCCTGACTTTC. Full variable domain (missing parts from reference TRBV5-1 and TRBJ2-6): KAGVTQTPRYLIKTRGQQVTLSCSPISGHRSVSWYQQTPGQGLQFLFEYFSETQRNKGNFPGRFSGRQFSNSRSEMNVSTLELGDSALYLCASSLNDGANVLTFGAGSRLTVL.